A selection of T cell receptor beta chains follows, all from one sample in a study of neurological immune-mediated disorders. MiXCR was run by TCRdb on the 5' RACE reads, yielding one entry per CDR3 protein. The sample has 35,000 to 40,000 distinct CDR3 sequences; more than 2% are singletons. The specimen sequenced was PBMCs. Source of these receptors: a man aged 50-59 years with multiple sclerosis. Each CDR3 is given with its conserved first and last residue. The D gene is left open where the match is weak. Some rows mark clone size as missing; the rest say once, few, many or name a class of expanded clone.

TRBJ1-1 TRBV20-1 many - TGCAGTCCGGCCAGCCAGAACACTGAAGCTTTCTTT CSPASQNTEAFF
TRBJ2-3 TRBV5-8 many - TGTGCCAGCAGCCCTTGGGAGAGTATCAGCACAGATACGCAGTATTTT CASSPWESISTDTQYF
TRBJ1-5 TRBV7-9 many - TGTGCCAGCAGCTTAGACCCCACAGTAAGCAATCAGCCCCAGCATTTT CASSLDPTVSNQPQHF
TRBJ1-1 TRBV7-9 few - TGTGCCAGCAGCTTACGTTTGGGGAACACTGAAGCTTTCTTT CASSLRLGNTEAFF
TRBJ2-5 TRBV15 many - TGTGCCACCAGCAGAGGAGGTGGACAGTACATGTACCAAGAGACCCAGTACTTC CATSRGGGQYMYQETQYF
TRBJ2-3 TRBV9 - - TGTGCCAGCAGCGTTTCGAGCAACGGGGATACGCAGTATTTT CASSVSSNGDTQYF
TRBJ1-3 TRBV30 - - TGTGCCTGGAGTCTTTCTGGAAACACCATATATTTT CAWSLSGNTIYF
TRBJ2-1 TRBV3-1 many - TGTGCCAGCAGCCAAGACCTCCTGGGCGGCTCCTACAATGAGCAGTTCTTC CASSQDLLGGSYNEQFF
TRBJ2-3 TRBV29-1 many TRBD1 TGCAGCGGGGGACAGGTCACAGATACGCAGTATTTT CSGGQVTDTQYF
TRBJ2-1 TRBV3-1 many TRBD2 TGTGCCAGCAGCCAATTGCGGGGGAACAATGAGCAGTTCTTC CASSQLRGNNEQFF
TRBJ2-1 TRBV24-1 many TRBD1 TGTGCCACCAGTGAACCCGCGGGACAGGGTCCTACATTTGAGCAGTTCTTC CATSEPAGQGPTFEQFF
TRBJ2-5 TRBV7-3 few - TGTGCCAGCAGCTTAAACGGGGACCAAGAGACCCAGTACTTC CASSLNGDQETQYF
TRBJ1-5 TRBV6-6 many - TGTGCCAGCAGTGGGCAGGGTATTAGGTCCAATCAGCCCCAGCATTTT CASSGQGIRSNQPQHF
TRBJ2-2 TRBV7-3 many - TGTGCCAGCAGCATTTTTCCGGAGGCCTCAGTCGGGGAGCTGTTTTTT CASSIFPEASVGELFF
TRBJ1-6 TRBV12-3/TRBV12-4 many - TGTGCCAGCAGTTCCAGGGCCGGCTATAATTCACCCCTCCACTTT CASSSRAGYNSPLHF
TRBJ2-1 TRBV5-1 few TRBD2 TGCGCCAGCAGCTTGGCTTCCGCGGGGGGGTCCTACAATGAGCAGTTCTTC CASSLASAGGSYNEQFF
TRBJ2-1 TRBV29-1 many TRBD2 TGCAGCGTTGAGGGGCGGGGGGGCCGAGAAGAGCAGTTCTTC CSVEGRGGREEQFF
TRBJ2-1 TRBV28 many - TGTGCCAGCAGTCTCATAGGGGGGAATGAGCAGTTCTTC CASSLIGGNEQFF
TRBJ1-2 TRBV20-1 many - TGCAGTGCCTCCCTTGGAGGGGGAAACTATGGCTACACCTTC CSASLGGGNYGYTF
TRBJ1-1 TRBV27 many - TGTGCCAGCAGTTCCCTATACACTGAAGCTTTCTTT CASSSLYTEAFF
TRBJ1-2 TRBV5-1 many TRBD1 TGCGCCAGCAGAGCCCTGGGACAGGGAGATGGCTACACCTTC CASRALGQGDGYTF
TRBJ2-7 TRBV3-1 many - TGTGCCAGCAGCCAAGAAACGTTTGGTCTATCCCCCTACGAGCAGTACTTC CASSQETFGLSPYEQYF
TRBJ1-2 TRBV19 many - TGTGCCAGTAGTAAAACAACGGAAGTCTCTGGCTACACCTTC CASSKTTEVSGYTF
TRBJ2-7 TRBV6-5 many - TGTGCCAGCAGTCAGGACAGTACCTACGAGCAGTACTTC CASSQDSTYEQYF
TRBJ2-7 TRBV20-1 many TRBD1 TGCAGTGCTACCCCATGGACAGGTTTGGACGAGCAGTACTTC CSATPWTGLDEQYF
TRBJ2-3 TRBV6-2/TRBV6-3 - - TGTGCCAGCAGTGCACGGCCTTACACAGATACGCAGTATTTT CASSARPYTDTQYF
TRBJ2-3 TRBV11-3 many - TGTGCCAGCAGCGGACGCTCCGGTGTAACAGATACGCAGTATTTT CASSGRSGVTDTQYF
TRBJ2-3 TRBV12-3/TRBV12-4 many - TGTGCCAGCAGGTCCAGGGGGGGGGGCACAGATACGCAGTATTTT CASRSRGGGTDTQYF
TRBJ2-7 TRBV10-3 many - TGTGCCATCAGTGAGTATTACAGCTACGAGCAGTACTTC CAISEYYSYEQYF
TRBJ1-5 TRBV10-3 many - TGTGCCATCAGTGAGAGGGACCCGGGTCCCTCTGTCAGCAATCAGCCCCAGAATTTT CAISERDPGPSVSNQPQNF
TRBJ1-3 TRBV29-1 many TRBD1 TGCAGCGTTGAAAAGGGGGCCGGGCTATCTGGAAACACCATATATTTT CSVEKGAGLSGNTIYF
TRBJ2-7 TRBV5-1 many TRBD2 TGCGCCAGCAGAGCGGGGCAGAGGTCCTACGAGCAGTACTTC CASRAGQRSYEQYF
TRBJ1-6 TRBV5-1 many TRBD1 TGCGCCAGCAGCGAAGGACAGGGGAGTTCACCCCTCCACTTT CASSEGQGSSPLHF
TRBJ1-3 TRBV27 many TRBD1 TGTGCCAGCAGTCCCCGGGGACAGGGACCCGACACCATATATTTT CASSPRGQGPDTIYF
TRBJ1-1 TRBV20-1 many - TGCAGTGCTAGCTCCGACGCAAACACTGAAGCTTTCTTT CSASSDANTEAFF
TRBJ1-6 TRBV11-3 - - TGTGCCAGCAGCTGGGATACAGTGACTTCACCCCTCCACTTT CASSWDTVTSPLHF
TRBJ1-5 TRBV18 few TRBD1 TGTGCCAGCTCACCACCGAACAGGGGTTCGCATCAGCCCCAGCATTTT CASSPPNRGSHQPQHF
TRBJ2-3 TRBV20-1 many - TGCAGTGCTAGGGAGACTAGCACAGATACGCAGTATTTT CSARETSTDTQYF
TRBJ2-3 TRBV14 many - TGTGCCAGCAGGCGTACGGGCCGTGGCTCCGATACGCAGTATTTT CASRRTGRGSDTQYF
TRBJ2-5 TRBV12-3/TRBV12-4 many TRBD2 TGTGCCAGCAGTCGAACTAGCGGCCAAGAGACCCAGTACTTC CASSRTSGQETQYF
TRBJ1-1 TRBV28 many - TGTGCCAGCAGTTTACTGACATTGAGGAACACTGAAGCTTTCTTT CASSLLTLRNTEAFF
TRBJ2-7 TRBV27 many - TGTGCCAGCAGTTTACAGTACTGTGAGCAGTACTTC CASSLQYCEQYF
TRBJ2-5 TRBV2 many - TGTGCCAGCACGGTTGGCGAGACCCAGTACTTC CASTVGETQYF
TRBJ2-5 TRBV7-9 many - TGTGCCAGCAGCCCGACGACTTACGTTCAAGAGACCCAGTACTTC CASSPTTYVQETQYF
TRBJ1-5 TRBV12-3/TRBV12-4 - - TGTGCCAGCAGTTTAAGGCCGGAGCCCCAGCATTTT CASSLRPEPQHF